This T cell receptor (beta chain) was profiled in a study of tumor and adjacent non-tumor tissue in lung cancer. The template was RNA from unsorted bulk tissue. The normal lung tissue was taken more than 3 cm from the tumor edge. A modified ARM-PCR protocol with three rounds of nested PCR amplified TCRbeta. TCRdb redid the calling of the multiplex PCR reads with MiXCR, one entry per CDR3 protein. The repertoire consists of 60,000 to 100,000 distinct CDR3 sequences, with 76% occurring once and the leading ten covering around 40%. The CDR3 totals 18 residues. Unmatched junction bases numbered 18, after V lost 4 bases and J lost 3 bases. The germline V gene encodes CDR1 MDHEN and CDR2 SYDVKM. Overall study results and limits: Tumor tissue had significantly higher TCR diversity than normal lung.

On this clonotype: Its antigen remains unknown. This clone may be a read error of a much larger clone one base away.

What was sequenced was distant non-tumor lung tissue. This sequence was found in a man in his 70s with non-small cell lung cancer. The chain has TRBV28 and TRBJ2-7; 7 bases match TRBD1. The CDR3 loop is CASSSRTSYRDSIYEQYF. For the CDR3, the DNA is TGTGCCAGCAGTTCTCGCACCTCTTATCGGGACAGCATCTACGAGCAGTACTTC.